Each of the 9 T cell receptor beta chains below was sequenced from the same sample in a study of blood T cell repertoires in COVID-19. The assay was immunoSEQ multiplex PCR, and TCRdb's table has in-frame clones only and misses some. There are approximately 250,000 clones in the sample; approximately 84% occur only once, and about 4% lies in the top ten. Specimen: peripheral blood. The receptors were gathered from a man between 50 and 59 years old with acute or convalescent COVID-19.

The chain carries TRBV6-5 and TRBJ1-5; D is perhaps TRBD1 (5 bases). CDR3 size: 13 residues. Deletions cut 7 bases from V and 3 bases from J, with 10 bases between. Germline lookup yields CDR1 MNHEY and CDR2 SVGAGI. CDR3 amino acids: CASNSGNNQPQHF. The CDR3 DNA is TGTGCCAGCAATTCAGGGAACAATCAGCCCCAGCATTTT.

This CDR3 is CAWRPQDRAGANVLTF. The DNA of the CDR3 is TGTGCCTGGAGACCGCAAGACAGGGCTGGGGCCAACGTCCTGACTTTC. This sequence joins TRBV30 and TRBJ2-6; 7 nucleotides agree with TRBD1. With 3 bases clipped from V and 2 bases from J, the junction kept 7 bases outside the gene matches. The germline CDR1 and CDR2 sequences are GTSNPN and SVGIG (reference sequence). The CDR3 is 16 amino acids.

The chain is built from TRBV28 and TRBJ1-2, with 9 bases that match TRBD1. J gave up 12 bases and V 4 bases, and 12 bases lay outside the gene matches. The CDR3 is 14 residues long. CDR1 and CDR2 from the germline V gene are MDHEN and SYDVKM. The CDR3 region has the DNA TGTGCCAGCAGTTCACTAACCGGGACAGGGACCAACACCTTC. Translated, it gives CASSSLTGTGTNTF.

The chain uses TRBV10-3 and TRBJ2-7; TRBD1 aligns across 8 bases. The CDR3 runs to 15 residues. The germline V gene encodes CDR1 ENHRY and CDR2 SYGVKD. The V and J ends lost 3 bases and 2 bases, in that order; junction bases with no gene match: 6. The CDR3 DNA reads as TGTGCCATCAGTGATAAAGGACAGGGAACCTACGAGCAGTACTTC. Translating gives CAISDKGQGTYEQYF.

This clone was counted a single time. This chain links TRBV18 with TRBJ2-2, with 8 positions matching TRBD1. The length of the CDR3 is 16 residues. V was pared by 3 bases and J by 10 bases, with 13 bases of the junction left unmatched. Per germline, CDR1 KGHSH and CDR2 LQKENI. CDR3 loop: CASSPPGRGRSEELFF. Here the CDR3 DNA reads TGTGCCAGCTCACCCCCGGGCAGGGGGCGCAGTGAGGAGCTGTTTTTT.

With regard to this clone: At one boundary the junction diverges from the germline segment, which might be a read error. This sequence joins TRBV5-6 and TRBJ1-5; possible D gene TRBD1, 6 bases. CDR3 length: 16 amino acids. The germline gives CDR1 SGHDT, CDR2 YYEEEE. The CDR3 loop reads CASSSTGLESNQLQHF. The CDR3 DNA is TGTGCCAGCAGCTCCACAGGGCTGGAAAGCAATCAGCTCCAGCATTTT.

The CDR3 protein is CAISGTSGIETQYF. The CDR3 nucleotides are TGTGCCATCAGTGGGACTAGCGGGATCGAGACCCAGTACTTC. The chain employs TRBV10-3 and TRBJ2-5, with 12 positions matching TRBD2. The trim removed 4 bases at V and 5 bases at J, leaving 2 bases unmatched. There are 14 residues in the CDR3. Germline CDR1 is ENHRY and CDR2 is SYGVKD.

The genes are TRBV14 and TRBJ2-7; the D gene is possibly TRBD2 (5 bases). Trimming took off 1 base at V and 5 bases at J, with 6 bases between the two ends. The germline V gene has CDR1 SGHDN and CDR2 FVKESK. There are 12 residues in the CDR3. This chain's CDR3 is CASSQVGDEQYF. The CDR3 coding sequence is TGTGCCAGCAGCCAAGTCGGGGACGAGCAGTACTTC.

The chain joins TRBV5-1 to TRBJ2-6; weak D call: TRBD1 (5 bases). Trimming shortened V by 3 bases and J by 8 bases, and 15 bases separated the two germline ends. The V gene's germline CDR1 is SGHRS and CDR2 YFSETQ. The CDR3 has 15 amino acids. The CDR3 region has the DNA TGCGCCAGCAGCTCTCACCTAGGGGATTCCAACGTCCTGACTTTC. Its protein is CASSSHLGDSNVLTF.